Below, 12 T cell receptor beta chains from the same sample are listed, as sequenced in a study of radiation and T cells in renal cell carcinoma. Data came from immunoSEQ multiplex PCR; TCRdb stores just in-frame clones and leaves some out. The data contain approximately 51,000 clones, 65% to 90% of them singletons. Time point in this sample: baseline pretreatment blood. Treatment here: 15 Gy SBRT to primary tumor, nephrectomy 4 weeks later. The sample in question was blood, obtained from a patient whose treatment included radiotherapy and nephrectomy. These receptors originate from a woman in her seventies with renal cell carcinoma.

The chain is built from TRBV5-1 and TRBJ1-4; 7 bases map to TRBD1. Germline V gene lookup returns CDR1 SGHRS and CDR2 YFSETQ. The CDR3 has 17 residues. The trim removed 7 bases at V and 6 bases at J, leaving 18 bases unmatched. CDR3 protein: CASQQTGVRRNHEKLFF. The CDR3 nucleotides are TGCGCCAGCCAACAAACAGGGGTGAGGCGGAACCATGAAAAACTGTTTTTT.

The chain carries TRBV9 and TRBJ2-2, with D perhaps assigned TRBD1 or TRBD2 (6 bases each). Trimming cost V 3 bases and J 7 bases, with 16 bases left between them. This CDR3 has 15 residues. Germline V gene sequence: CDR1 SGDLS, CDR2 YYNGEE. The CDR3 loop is CASSETVRGDGELFF. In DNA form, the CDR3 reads TGTGCCAGCAGCGAGACCGTTAGGGGGGACGGGGAGCTGTTTTTT.

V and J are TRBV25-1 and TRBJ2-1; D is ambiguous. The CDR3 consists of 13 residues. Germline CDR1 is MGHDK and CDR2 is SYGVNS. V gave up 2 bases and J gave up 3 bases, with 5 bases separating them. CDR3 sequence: CASSEPGYNEQFF. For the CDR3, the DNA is TGTGCCAGCAGTGAACCCGGCTACAATGAGCAGTTCTTC. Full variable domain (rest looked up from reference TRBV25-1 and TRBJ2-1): EADIYQTPRYLVIGTGKKITLECSQTMGHDKMYWYQQDPGMELHLIHYSYGVNSTEKGDLSSESTVSRIRTEHFPLTLESARPSHTSQYLCASSEPGYNEQFFGPGTRLTVL.

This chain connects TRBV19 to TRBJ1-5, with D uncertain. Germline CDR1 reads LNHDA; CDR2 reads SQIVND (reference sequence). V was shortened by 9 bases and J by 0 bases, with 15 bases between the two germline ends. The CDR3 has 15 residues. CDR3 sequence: CASSSVLNSNQPQHF. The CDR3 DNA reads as TGTGCCAGCAGTTCGGTCTTGAATAGCAATCAGCCCCAGCATTTT. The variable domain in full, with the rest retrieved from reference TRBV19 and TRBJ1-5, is DGGITQSPKYLFRKEGQNVTLSCEQNLNHDAMYWYRQDPGQGLRLIYYSQIVNDFQKGDIAEGYSVSREKKESFPLTVTSAQKNPTAFYLCASSSVLNSNQPQHFGDGTRLSIL.

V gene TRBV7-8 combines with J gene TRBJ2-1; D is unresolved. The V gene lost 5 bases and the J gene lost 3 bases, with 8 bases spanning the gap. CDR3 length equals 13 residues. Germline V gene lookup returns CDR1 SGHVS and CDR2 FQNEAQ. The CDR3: CASSPPRYNEQFF. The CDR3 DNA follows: TGTGCCAGCAGCCCCCCCCGCTACAATGAGCAGTTCTTC. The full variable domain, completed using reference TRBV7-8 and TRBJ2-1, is GAGVSQSPRYKVAKRGQDVALRCDPISGHVSLFWYQQALGQGPEFLTYFQNEAQLDKSGLPSDRFFAERPEGSVSTLKIQRTQQEDSAVYLCASSPPRYNEQFFGPGTRLTVL.

CDR3 nucleotides: TGTGCCAGCAGTAAGGAGCCCCACGAGCAGTACTTC. Its protein product is CASSKEPHEQYF. The rearrangement uses TRBV25-1 and TRBJ2-7; unclear D gene. Deletions cut 5 bases from V and 5 bases from J, with 10 bases between. The CDR3 runs to 12 residues. The germline CDR1 and CDR2 sequences are MGHDK and SYGVNS.

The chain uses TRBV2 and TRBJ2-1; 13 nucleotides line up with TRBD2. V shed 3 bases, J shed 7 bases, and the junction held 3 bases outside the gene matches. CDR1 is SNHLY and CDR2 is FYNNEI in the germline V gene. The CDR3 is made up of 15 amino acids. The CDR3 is CASSETSGGRNEQFF. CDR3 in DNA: TGTGCCAGCAGTGAGACTAGCGGGGGGAGGAATGAGCAGTTCTTC.

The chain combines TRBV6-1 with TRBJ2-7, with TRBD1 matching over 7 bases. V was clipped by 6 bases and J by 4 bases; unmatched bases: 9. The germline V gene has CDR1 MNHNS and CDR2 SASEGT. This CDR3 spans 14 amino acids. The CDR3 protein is CASSVEAGGYEQYF. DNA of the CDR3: TGTGCCAGCAGCGTAGAGGCAGGGGGATACGAGCAGTACTTC.

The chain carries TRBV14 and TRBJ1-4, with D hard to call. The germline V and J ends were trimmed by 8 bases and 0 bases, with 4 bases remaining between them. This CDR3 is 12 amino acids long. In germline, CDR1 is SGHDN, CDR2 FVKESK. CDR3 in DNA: TGTGCCAGCGGCGCAACTAATGAAAAACTGTTTTTT. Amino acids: CASGATNEKLFF.

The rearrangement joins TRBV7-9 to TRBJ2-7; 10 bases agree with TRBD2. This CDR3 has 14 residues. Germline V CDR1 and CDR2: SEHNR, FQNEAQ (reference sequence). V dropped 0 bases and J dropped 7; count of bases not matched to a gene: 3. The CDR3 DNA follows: TGTGCCAGCAGCTTAGCGGGACTAGCGAGGGAGCAGTACTTC. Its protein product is CASSLAGLAREQYF.

The CDR3 DNA is TGTGCCAGCAGCTTAGGGACCGCCGGGGCCGGGGAGCTGTTTTTT. As protein: CASSLGTAGAGELFF. This chain joins TRBV13 and TRBJ2-2; D possibly corresponds to TRBD2 (5 bases). Between the trimmed V and J ends, which lost 0 bases and 6 bases, there was a span of 11 bases. This CDR3 spans 15 amino acids. Germline assignment: CDR1 PRHDT and CDR2 FYEKMQ (reference sequence).

The CDR3 bases are TGTGCCAGCAGTGAAAGGGCTGAGGATGAAAAACTGTTTTTT. Protein: CASSERAEDEKLFF. The chain uses TRBV6-1 and TRBJ1-4; D ambiguous. Deletions cut 2 bases from V and 6 bases from J, with 10 bases between. This CDR3 is built from 14 residues. The V gene's germline CDR1 is MNHNS and CDR2 SASEGT.